The TCR beta chain under discussion was sequenced for a study of blood T cells in healthy people across ages. Study in general: Template-switching capture recovered about one barcoded beta molecule per two T cells.

This clonotype was picked up one time. Its antigen remains unknown. General observations from the study: More naive CD4+ cells and higher diversity marked long-lived donors relative to aged donors. Roughly linear age-related decline in beta diversity appeared, significant by age around 36.

The CDR3 has 16 residues. CDR1 and CDR2 (germline): SGHTA, FQGNSA. The V segment lost 5 bases and the J segment 1 base; nucleotides outside the gene matches: 8. For the second PCR, which ran for about 6 to 12 cycles, a sample-barcoded 5' primer and a J-beta primer mix were used. TCRdb passed the 5' RACE reads through MiXCR, listing each CDR3 protein once. Counted here are about 760,000 distinct CDR3 sequences, about 61% occurring once; the ten biggest clones make up approximately 24%. Sequenced: blood. The clonotype comes from a middle-aged man in good health. This rearrangement joins TRBV7-2 to TRBJ2-3; TRBD2 agrees at 8 bases. The CDR3 bases are TGTGCCAGCAGCCCACAGTCGGGGGGGGGCACAGATACGCAGTATTTT. As protein: CASSPQSGGGTDTQYF. Full variable domain (missing parts from reference TRBV7-2 and TRBJ2-3): GAGVSQSPSNKVTEKGKDVELRCDPISGHTALYWYRQSLGQGLEFLIYFQGNSAPDKSGLPSDRFSAERTGGSVSTLTIQRTQQEDSAVYLCASSPQSGGGTDTQYFGPGTRLTVL.